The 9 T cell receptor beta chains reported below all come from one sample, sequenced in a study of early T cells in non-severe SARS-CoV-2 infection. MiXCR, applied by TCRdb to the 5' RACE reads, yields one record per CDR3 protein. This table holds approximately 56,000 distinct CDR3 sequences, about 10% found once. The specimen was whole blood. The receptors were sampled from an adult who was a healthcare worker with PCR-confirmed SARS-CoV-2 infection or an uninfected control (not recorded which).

CDR3 sequence reads: CASSFRNGELFF. The CDR3 nucleotides are TGTGCCAGCAGCTTTCGTAACGGGGAGCTGTTTTTT. The V call is TRBV13, the J call TRBJ2-2; D remains unclear. The CDR3 sequence is 12 residues long. V lost 3 bases and J 7 bases, leaving 6 bases between the germline ends. The germline CDR1 and CDR2 sequences are PRHDT and FYEKMQ (reference sequence).

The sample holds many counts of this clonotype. CDR3 sequence: CASNTPAGSGANVLTF. DNA for the CDR3: TGTGCCAGCAACACTCCGGCGGGGTCTGGGGCCAACGTCCTGACTTTC. V is TRBV13 and J is TRBJ2-6, with D possibly TRBD2 on 6 matching bases. Trimming shortened V by 7 bases and J by 1 base, and 14 bases separated the two germline ends. This CDR3 contains 16 residues. Germline V gives CDR1 PRHDT, CDR2 FYEKMQ (reference sequence).

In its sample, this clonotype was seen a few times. Written as DNA, the CDR3 is TGTGCCAGTAGAGCCGGGACAGGGGTTAATTCACCCCTCCACTTT. Encoded protein: CASRAGTGVNSPLHF. V gene TRBV19 combines with J gene TRBJ1-6; 10 bases fit TRBD1. Germline V gene sequence: CDR1 LNHDA, CDR2 SQIVND (reference sequence). The CDR3 consists of 15 residues. V trimming: 6 bases; J trimming: 6 bases; junction bases outside the gene matches: 5.

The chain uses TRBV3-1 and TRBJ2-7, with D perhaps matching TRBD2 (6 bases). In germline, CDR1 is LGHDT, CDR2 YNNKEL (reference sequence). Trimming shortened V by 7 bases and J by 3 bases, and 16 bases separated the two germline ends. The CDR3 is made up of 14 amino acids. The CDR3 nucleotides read TGTGCCAGCACCCTCAACGGGGGAGACTACGAGCAGTACTTC. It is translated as CASTLNGGDYEQYF.

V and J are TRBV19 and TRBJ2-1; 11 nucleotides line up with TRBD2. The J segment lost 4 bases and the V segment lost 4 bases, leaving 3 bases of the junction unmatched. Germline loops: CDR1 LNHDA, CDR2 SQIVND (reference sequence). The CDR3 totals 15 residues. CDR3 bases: TGTGCCAGTAGTACGGGACTAGCGGAATACAATGAGCAGTTCTTC. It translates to CASSTGLAEYNEQFF.

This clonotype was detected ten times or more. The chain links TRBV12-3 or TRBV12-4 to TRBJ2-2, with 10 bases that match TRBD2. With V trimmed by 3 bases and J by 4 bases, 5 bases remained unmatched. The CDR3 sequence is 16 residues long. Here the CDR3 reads CASSFELAGVTGELFF. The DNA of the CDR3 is TGTGCCAGCAGTTTCGAGCTAGCGGGAGTCACCGGGGAGCTGTTTTTT.

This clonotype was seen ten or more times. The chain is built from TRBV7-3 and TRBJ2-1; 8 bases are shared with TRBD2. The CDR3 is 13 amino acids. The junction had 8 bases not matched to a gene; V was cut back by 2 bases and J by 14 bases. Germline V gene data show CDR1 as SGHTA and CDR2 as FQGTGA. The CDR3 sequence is CASSLGEREPKFF. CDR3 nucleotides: TGTGCCAGCAGCTTAGGGGAGCGGGAGCCAAAGTTCTTC.

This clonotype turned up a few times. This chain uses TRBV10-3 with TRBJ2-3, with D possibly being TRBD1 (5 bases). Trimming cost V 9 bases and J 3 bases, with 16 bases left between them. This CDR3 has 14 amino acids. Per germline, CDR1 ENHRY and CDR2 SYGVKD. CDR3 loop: CAISYTGSTDTQYF. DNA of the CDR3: TGTGCCATTTCGTACACAGGATCTACAGATACGCAGTATTTT.

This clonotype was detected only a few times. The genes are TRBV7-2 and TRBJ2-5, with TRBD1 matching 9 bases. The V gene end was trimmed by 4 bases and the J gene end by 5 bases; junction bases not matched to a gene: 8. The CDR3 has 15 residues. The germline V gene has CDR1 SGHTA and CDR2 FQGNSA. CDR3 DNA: TGTGCCAGCAGCTGGACAGGGGAGGGAGGCGAGACCCAGTACTTC. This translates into CASSWTGEGGETQYF.